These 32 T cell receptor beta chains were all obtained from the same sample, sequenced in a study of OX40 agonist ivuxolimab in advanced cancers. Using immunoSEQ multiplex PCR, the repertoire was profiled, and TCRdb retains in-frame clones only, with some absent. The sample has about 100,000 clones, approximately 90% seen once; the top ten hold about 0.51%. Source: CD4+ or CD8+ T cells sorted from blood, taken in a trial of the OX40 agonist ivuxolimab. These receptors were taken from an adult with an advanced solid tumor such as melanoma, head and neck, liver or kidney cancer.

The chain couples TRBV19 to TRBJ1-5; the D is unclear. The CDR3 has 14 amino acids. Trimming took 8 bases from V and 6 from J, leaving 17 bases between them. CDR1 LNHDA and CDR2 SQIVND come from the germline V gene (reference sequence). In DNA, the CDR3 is TGTGCCAGTGCACAAGTTTTAGTGGGTCAGCCCCAGCATTTT. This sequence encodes CASAQVLVGQPQHF.

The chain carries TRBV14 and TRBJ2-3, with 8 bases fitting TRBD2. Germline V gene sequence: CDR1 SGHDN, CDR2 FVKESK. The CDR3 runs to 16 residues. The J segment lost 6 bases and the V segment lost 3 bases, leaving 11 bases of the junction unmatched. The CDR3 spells CASSQLGLDTGDTQYF. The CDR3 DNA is TGTGCCAGCAGCCAGTTGGGACTAGATACAGGGGATACGCAGTATTTT.

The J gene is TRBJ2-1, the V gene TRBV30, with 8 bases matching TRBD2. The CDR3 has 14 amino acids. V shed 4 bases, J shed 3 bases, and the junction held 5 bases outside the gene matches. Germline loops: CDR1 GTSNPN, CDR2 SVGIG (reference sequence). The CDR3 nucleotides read TGTGCCTGGAATGGGGCGGGGGGCTACAATGAGCAGTTCTTC. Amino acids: CAWNGAGGYNEQFF.

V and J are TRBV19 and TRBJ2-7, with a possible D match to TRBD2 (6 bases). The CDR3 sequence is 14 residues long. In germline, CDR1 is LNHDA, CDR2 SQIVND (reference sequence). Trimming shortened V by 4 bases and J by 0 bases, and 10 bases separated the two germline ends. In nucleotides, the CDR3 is TGTGCCAGTAGTAGGGGACTCCGCTCCTACGAGCAGTACTTC. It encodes CASSRGLRSYEQYF.

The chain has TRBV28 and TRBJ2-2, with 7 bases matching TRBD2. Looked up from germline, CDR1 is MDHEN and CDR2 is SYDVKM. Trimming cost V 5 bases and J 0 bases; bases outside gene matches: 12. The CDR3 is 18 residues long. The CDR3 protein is CASSPPLSSGANTGELFF. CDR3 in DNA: TGTGCCAGCAGTCCGCCCCTCTCTAGCGGCGCGAACACCGGGGAGCTGTTTTTT. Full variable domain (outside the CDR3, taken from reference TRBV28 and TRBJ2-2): DVKVTQSSRYLVKRTGEKVFLECVQDMDHENMFWYRQDPGLGLRLIYFSYDVKMKEKGDIPEGYSVSREKKERFSLILESASTNQTSMYLCASSPPLSSGANTGELFFGEGSRLTVL.

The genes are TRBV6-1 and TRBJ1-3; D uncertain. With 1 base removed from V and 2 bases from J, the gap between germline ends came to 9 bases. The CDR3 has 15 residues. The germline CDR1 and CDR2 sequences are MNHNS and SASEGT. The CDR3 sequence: CASSEEAATGNTIYF. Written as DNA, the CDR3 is TGTGCCAGCAGTGAAGAGGCTGCGACTGGAAACACCATATATTTT.

This CDR3 reads CASSEMVLATLEQYF. In DNA form, the CDR3 reads TGTGCCAGCAGTGAAATGGTTCTAGCGACCCTCGAGCAGTACTTC. The chain couples TRBV2 to TRBJ2-7, with a weak D call TRBD2 (6 bases). The germline gives CDR1 SNHLY, CDR2 FYNNEI. The CDR3 totals 15 residues. Trimming removed 2 bases at V and 6 bases at J, with 17 bases between. The full variable domain, rest sourced from reference TRBV2 and TRBJ2-7, is EPEVTQTPSHQVTQMGQEVILRCVPISNHLYFYWYRQILGQKVEFLVSFYNNEISEKSEIFDDQFSVERPDGSNFTLKIRSTKLEDSAMYFCASSEMVLATLEQYFGPGTRLTVT.

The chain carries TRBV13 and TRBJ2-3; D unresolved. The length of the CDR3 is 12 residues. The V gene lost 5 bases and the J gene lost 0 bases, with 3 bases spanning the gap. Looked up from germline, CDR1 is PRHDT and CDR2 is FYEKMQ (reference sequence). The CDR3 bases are TGTGCCAGCAGCCCTAGCACAGATACGCAGTATTTT. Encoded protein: CASSPSTDTQYF.

In DNA form, the CDR3 reads TGTGCCAGCAGCTTTACCCTGAGGACAGATACGCAGTATTTT. Protein: CASSFTLRTDTQYF. This chain connects TRBV11-3 to TRBJ2-3; D remains ambiguous. V was clipped by 3 bases and J by 3 bases, with 10 bases between them. CDR3 length equals 14 residues. CDR1 and CDR2 (germline): SGHNT, YENEEA.

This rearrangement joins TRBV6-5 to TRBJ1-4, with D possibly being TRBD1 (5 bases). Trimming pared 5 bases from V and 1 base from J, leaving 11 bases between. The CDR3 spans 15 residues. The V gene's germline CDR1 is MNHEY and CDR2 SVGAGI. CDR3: CASSRSGRTNEKLFF. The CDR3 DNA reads TGTGCCAGCAGTAGGTCAGGGCGAACTAATGAAAAACTGTTTTTT.

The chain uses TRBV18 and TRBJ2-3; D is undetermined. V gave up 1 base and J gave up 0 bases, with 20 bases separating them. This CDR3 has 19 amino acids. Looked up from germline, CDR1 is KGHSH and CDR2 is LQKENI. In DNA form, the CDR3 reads TGTGCCAGCTCACCACAAACAGTCTATAACAGAAAGAGCACAGATACGCAGTATTTT. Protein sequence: CASSPQTVYNRKSTDTQYF.

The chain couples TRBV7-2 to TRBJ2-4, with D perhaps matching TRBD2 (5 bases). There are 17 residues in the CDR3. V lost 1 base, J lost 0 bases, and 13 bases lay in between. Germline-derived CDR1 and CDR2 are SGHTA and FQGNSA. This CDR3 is CASSLDLAWGAKNIQYF. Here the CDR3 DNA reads TGTGCCAGCAGCTTAGATCTAGCTTGGGGAGCCAAAAACATTCAGTACTTC.

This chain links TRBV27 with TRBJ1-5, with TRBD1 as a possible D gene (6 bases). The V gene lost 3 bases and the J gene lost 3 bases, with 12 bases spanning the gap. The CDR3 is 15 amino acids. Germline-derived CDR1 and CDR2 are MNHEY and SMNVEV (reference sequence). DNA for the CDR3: TGTGCCAGCAGTTTCTCAGGGGCCTTCAATCAGCCCCAGCATTTT. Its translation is CASSFSGAFNQPQHF.

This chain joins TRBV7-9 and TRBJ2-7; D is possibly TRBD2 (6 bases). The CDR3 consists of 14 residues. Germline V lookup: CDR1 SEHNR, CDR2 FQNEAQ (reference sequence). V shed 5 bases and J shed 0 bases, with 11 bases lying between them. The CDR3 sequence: CASSDGGSSYEQYF. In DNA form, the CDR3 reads TGTGCCAGCAGCGACGGGGGAAGCTCCTACGAGCAGTACTTC.

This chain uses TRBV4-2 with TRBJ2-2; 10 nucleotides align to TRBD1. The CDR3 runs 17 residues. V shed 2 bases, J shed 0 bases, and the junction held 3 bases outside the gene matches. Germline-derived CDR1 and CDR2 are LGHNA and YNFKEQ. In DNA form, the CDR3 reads TGTGCCAGCAGCCAAAACGGACAGGGGGCGAACACCGGGGAGCTGTTTTTT. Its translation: CASSQNGQGANTGELFF.

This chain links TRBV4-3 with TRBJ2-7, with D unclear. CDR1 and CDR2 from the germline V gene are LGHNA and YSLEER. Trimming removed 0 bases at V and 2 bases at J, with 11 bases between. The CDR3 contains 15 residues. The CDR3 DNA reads TGCGCCAGCAGCCAAGAGACGAACTATCCCTACGAGCAGTACTTC. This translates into CASSQETNYPYEQYF.

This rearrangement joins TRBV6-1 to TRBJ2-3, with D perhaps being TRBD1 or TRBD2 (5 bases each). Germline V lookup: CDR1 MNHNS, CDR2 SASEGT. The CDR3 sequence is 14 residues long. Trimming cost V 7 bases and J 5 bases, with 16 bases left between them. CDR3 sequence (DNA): TGTGCCAGCATATGGGGGAATGAGGTAGATACGCAGTATTTT. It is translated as CASIWGNEVDTQYF.

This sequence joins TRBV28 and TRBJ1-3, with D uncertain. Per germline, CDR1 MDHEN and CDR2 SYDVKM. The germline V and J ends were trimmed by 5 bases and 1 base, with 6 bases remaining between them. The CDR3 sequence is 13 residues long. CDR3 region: CASSTLSGNTIYF. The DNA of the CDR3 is TGTGCCAGCAGTACCCTATCTGGAAACACCATATATTTT.

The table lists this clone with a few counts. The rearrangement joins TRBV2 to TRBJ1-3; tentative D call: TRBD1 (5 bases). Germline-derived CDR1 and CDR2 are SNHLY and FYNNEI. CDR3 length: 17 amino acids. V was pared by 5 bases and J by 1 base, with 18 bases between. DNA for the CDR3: TGTGCCAGCAGTCTTCTCAGGGAGGGCACTTCTGGAAACACCATATATTTT. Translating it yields CASSLLREGTSGNTIYF.

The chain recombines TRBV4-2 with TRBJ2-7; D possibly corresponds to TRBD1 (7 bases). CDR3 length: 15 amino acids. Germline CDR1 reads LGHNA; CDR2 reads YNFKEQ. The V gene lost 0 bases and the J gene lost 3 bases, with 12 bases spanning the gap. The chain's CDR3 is CASSQDQGGFYEQYF. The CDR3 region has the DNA TGTGCCAGCAGCCAAGATCAGGGGGGATTCTACGAGCAGTACTTC.

In DNA form, the CDR3 reads TGTGCCAGCAGTGGGGGACTCCCTCAAGAGACCCAGTACTTC. Translating gives CASSGGLPQETQYF. This chain joins TRBV2 and TRBJ2-5; tentatively, D is TRBD2 (6 bases). This CDR3 is built from 14 residues. The V gene lost 4 bases and the J gene lost 2 bases, with 11 bases spanning the gap. Germline lookup yields CDR1 SNHLY and CDR2 FYNNEI.

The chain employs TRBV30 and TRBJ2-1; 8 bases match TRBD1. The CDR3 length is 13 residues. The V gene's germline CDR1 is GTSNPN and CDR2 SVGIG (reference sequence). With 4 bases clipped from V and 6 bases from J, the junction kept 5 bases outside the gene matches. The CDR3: CAWIGQGSNEQFF. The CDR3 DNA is TGTGCCTGGATAGGACAGGGTAGCAATGAGCAGTTCTTC.

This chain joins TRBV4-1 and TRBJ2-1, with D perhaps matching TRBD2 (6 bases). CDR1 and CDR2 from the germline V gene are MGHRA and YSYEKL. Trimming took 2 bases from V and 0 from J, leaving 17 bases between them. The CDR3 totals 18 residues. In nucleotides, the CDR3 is TGCGCCAGCAGCCAACTTGACATGGGACTTGCCTCCTACAATGAGCAGTTCTTC. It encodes CASSQLDMGLASYNEQFF.

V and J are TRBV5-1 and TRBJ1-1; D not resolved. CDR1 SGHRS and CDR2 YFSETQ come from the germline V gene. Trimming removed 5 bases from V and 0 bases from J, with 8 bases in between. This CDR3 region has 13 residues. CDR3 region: CASRASLNTEAFF. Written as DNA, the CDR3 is TGCGCCAGCAGGGCCAGTCTGAACACTGAAGCTTTCTTT.

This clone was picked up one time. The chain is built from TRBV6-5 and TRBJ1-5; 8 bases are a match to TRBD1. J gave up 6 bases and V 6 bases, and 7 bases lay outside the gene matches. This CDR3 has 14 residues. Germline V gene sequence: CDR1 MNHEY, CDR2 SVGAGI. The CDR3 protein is CASSSDRAVQPQHF. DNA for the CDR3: TGTGCCAGCAGCTCGGACAGGGCAGTTCAGCCCCAGCATTTT.

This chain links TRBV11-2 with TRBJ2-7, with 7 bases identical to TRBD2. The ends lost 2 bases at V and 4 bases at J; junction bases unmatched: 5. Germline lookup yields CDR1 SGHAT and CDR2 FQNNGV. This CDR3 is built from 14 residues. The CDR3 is CASSLLRGRYEQYF. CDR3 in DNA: TGTGCCAGCAGCTTATTGCGGGGGAGGTACGAGCAGTACTTC.

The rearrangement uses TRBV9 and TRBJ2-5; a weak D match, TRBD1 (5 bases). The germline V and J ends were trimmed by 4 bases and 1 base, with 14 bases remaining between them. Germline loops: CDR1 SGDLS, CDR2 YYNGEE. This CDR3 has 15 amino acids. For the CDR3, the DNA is TGTGCCAGCAGCATGGGGCTCGGCGGCCAAGAGACCCAGTACTTC. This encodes CASSMGLGGQETQYF. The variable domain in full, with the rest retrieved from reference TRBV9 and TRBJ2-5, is DSGVTQTPKHLITATGQRVTLRCSPRSGDLSVYWYQQSLDQGLQFLIQYYNGEERAKGNILERFSAQQFPDLHSELNLSSLELGDSALYFCASSMGLGGQETQYFGPGTRLLVL.

CDR3 in DNA: TGCGCCAGCAGTACCGGGACCTCAACCTACGAGCAGTACTTC. This translates into CASSTGTSTYEQYF. The chain recombines TRBV5-1 with TRBJ2-7; TRBD1 or TRBD2 may be the D gene (5 bases each). V lost 5 bases to trimming and J lost 2 bases, with 14 bases between them. The germline CDR1 and CDR2 sequences are SGHRS and YFSETQ. CDR3 length: 14 residues.

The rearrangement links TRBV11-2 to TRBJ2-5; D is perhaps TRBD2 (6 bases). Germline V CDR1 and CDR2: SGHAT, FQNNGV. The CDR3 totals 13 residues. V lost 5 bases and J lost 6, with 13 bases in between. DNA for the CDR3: TGTGCCAGCAGCCTAGGGCGGGAAAAGACCCAGTACTTC. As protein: CASSLGREKTQYF.

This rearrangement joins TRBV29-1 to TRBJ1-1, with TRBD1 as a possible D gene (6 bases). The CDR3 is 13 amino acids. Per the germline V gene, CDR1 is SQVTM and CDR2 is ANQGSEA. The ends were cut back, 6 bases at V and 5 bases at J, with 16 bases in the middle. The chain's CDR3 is CSVSTGLGTEAFF. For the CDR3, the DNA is TGCAGCGTCTCGACAGGTTTGGGGACTGAAGCTTTCTTT.

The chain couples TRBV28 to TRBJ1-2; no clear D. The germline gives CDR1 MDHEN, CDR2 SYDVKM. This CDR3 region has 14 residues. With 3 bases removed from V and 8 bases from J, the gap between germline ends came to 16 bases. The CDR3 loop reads CASSLVLQLYGYTF. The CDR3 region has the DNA TGTGCCAGCAGTTTGGTCCTTCAGTTATACGGCTACACCTTC.

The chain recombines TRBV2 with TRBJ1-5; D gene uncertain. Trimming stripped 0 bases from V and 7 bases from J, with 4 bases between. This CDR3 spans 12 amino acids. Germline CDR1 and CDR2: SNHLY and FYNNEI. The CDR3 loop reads CASSEAGQPQHF. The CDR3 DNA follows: TGTGCCAGCAGTGAAGCGGGGCAGCCCCAGCATTTT.